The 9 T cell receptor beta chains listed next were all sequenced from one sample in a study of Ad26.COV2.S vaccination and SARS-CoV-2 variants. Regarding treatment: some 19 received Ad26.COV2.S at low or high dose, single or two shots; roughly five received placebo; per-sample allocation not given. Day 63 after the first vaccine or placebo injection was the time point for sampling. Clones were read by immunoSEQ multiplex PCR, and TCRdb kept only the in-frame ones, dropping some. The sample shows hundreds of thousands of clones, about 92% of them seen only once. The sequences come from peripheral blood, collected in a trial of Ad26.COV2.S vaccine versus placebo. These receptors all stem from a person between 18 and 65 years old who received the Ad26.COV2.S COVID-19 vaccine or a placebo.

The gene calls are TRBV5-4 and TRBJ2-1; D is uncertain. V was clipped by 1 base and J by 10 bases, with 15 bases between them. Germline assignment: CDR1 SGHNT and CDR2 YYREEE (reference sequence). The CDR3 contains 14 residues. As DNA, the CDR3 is TGTGCCAGCAGCTTGTGGGGATCGGACGAGGAGCAGTTCTTC. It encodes CASSLWGSDEEQFF.

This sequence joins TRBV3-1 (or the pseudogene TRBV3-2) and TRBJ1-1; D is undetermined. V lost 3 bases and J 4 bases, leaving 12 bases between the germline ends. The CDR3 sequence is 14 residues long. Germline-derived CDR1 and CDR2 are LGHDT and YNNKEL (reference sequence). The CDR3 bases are TGTGCCAGCAGCCATCCGGGGTCCGGCACTGAAGCTTTCTTT. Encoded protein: CASSHPGSGTEAFF.

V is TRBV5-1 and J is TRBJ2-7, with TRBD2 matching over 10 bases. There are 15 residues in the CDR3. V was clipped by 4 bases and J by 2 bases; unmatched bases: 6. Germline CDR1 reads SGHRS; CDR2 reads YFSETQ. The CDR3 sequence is CASSPTSGDTYEQYF. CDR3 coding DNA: TGCGCCAGCAGCCCAACTAGCGGGGATACCTACGAGCAGTACTTC.

This CDR3 is CASSYSSGGGTDTQYF. The CDR3 DNA is TGTGCCAGCAGTTACTCGTCGGGGGGAGGCACAGATACGCAGTATTTT. V gene TRBV6-5 combines with J gene TRBJ2-3, with 7 bases aligning to TRBD2. The junction had 4 bases not matched to a gene; V was cut back by 0 bases and J by 1 base. This CDR3 has 16 residues. Germline V gene data show CDR1 as MNHEY and CDR2 as SVGAGI.

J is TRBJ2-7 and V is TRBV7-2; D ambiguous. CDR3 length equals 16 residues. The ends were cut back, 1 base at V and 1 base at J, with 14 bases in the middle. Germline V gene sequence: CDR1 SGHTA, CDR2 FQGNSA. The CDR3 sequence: CASSLGARPLSYEQYF. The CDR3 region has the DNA TGTGCCAGCAGCTTAGGGGCCAGGCCACTTTCCTACGAGCAGTACTTC.

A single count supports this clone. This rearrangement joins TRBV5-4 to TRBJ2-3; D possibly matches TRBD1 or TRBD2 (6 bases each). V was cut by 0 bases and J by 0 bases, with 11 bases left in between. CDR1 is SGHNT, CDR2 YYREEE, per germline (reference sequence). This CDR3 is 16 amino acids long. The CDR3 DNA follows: TGTGCCAGCAGCTTGGGAGGGGGGCCTAGCACAGATACGCAGTATTTT. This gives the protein CASSLGGGPSTDTQYF.

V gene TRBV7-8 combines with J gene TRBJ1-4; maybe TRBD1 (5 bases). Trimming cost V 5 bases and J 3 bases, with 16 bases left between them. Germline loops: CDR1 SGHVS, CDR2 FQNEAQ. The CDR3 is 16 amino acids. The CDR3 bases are TGTGCCAGCAGCCCCCTTCTGCAGGGACCTAATGAAAAACTGTTTTTT. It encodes CASSPLLQGPNEKLFF.

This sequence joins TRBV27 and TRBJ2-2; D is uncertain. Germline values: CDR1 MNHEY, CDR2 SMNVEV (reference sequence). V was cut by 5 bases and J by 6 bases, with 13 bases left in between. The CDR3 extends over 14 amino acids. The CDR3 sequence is CASSTTTFSGELFF. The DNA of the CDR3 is TGTGCCAGCAGTACAACTACTTTCTCCGGGGAGCTGTTTTTT.

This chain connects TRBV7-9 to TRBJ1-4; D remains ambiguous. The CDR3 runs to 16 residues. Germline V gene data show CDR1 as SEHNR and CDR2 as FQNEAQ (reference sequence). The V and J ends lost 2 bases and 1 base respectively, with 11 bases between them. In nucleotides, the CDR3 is TGTGCCAGCAGCTTATGGGGAAAGCAAACTAATGAAAAACTGTTTTTT. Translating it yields CASSLWGKQTNEKLFF.